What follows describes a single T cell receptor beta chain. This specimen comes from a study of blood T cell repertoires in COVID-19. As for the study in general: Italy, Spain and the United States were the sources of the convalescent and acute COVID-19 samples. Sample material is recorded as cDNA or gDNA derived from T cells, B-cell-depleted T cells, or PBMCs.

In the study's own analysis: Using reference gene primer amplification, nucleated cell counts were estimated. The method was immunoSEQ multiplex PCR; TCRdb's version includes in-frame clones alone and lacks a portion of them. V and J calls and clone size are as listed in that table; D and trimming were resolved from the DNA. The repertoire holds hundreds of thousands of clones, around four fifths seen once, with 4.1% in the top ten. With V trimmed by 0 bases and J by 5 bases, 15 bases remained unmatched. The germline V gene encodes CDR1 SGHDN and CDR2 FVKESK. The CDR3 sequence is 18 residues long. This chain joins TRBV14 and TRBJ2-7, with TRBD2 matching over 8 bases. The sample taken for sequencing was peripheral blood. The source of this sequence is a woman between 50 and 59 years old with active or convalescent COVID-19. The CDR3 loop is CASSQDPSGSLSKDEQYF. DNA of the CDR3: TGTGCCAGCAGCCAAGATCCCAGCGGGAGTTTGTCAAAGGACGAGCAGTACTTC.